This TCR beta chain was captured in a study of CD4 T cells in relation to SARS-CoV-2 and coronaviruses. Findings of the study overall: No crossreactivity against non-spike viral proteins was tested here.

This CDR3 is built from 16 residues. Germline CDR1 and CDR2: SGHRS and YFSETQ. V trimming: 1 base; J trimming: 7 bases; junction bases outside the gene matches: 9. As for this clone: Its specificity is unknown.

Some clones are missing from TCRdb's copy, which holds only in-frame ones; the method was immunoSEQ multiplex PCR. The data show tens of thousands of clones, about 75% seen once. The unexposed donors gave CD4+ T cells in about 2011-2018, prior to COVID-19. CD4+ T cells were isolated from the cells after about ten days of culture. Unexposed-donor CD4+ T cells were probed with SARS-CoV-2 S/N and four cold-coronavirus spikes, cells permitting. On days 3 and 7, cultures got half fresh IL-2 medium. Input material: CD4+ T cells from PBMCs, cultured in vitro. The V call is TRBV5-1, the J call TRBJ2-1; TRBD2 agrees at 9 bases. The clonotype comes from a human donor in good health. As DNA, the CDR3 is TGCGCCAGCAGCTTGAGGGCTAGCGGGGATGGTAATGAGCAGTTCTTC. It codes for CASSLRASGDGNEQFF.